These T cell receptor beta chains were read from a single sample in a study of cytomegalovirus exposure and HLA in healthy donors. Here immunoSEQ multiplex PCR was the method, and the copy in TCRdb shows in-frame clones only, minus some. Altogether 26,000 or so clones are present, approximately 75% being singletons, with the ten largest covering 3.5% to 5.5%. Sequencing was done on a sample of PBMCs. These receptors came from a male donor in good health and CMV-seronegative. Both conserved end residues are part of each CDR3. D genes are given only for firm matches. The listing skips clone size in some rows; elsewhere it reads once, few, many or a size class.

CDR3aa: CASSHPGQRNTEAFF; CDR3nt: TGTGCCAGCAGCCATCCGGGACAGAGGAACACTGAAGCTTTCTTT; v_gene: TRBV4-2; j_gene: TRBJ1-1; abundance: few; d_gene: TRBD1
CDR3aa: CASSVHLNEQFF; CDR3nt: TGTGCCAGCAGTGTACACCTTAATGAGCAGTTCTTC; v_gene: TRBV2; j_gene: TRBJ2-1; abundance: -; d_gene: -
CDR3aa: CAWSVGGNQPQHF; CDR3nt: TGTGCCTGGAGTGTAGGAGGTAATCAGCCCCAGCATTTT; v_gene: TRBV30; j_gene: TRBJ1-5; abundance: -; d_gene: -
CDR3aa: CASSDPRGTEAFF; CDR3nt: TGTGCCAGCAGTGATCCCAGGGGTACTGAAGCTTTCTTT; v_gene: TRBV6-1; j_gene: TRBJ1-1; abundance: -; d_gene: -
CDR3aa: CASSRQDRGADEQYF; CDR3nt: TGTGCCAGCAGCCGGCAGGACCGGGGGGCGGACGAGCAGTACTTC; v_gene: TRBV4-2; j_gene: TRBJ2-7; abundance: -; d_gene: -
CDR3aa: CATSSAGTGGETQYF; CDR3nt: TGTGCCACCAGCAGCGCCGGGACAGGGGGAGAGACCCAGTACTTC; v_gene: TRBV15; j_gene: TRBJ2-5; abundance: -; d_gene: TRBD1
CDR3aa: CASTGQRYNSPLHF; CDR3nt: TGTGCCAGCACCGGACAGAGATATAATTCACCCCTCCACTTT; v_gene: TRBV2; j_gene: TRBJ1-6; abundance: -; d_gene: -
CDR3aa: CASSQDPRGFYNEQFF; CDR3nt: TGCGCCAGCAGCCAAGATCCCAGGGGGTTCTACAATGAGCAGTTCTTC; v_gene: TRBV4-3; j_gene: TRBJ2-1; abundance: -; d_gene: TRBD1
CDR3aa: CASSPTTGRGEQYF; CDR3nt: TGTGCCAGCAGTCCCACGACAGGGCGAGGCGAGCAGTACTTC; v_gene: TRBV6-5; j_gene: TRBJ2-7; abundance: few; d_gene: TRBD1
CDR3aa: CASSYNYLSTYNEQFF; CDR3nt: TGTGCCAGCAGTTACAACTACCTGAGTACCTACAATGAGCAGTTCTTC; v_gene: TRBV6-6; j_gene: TRBJ2-1; abundance: few; d_gene: -
CDR3aa: CASSDGWGTYEQYF; CDR3nt: TGTGCCAGCAGTGACGGGTGGGGCACCTACGAGCAGTACTTC; v_gene: TRBV6-4; j_gene: TRBJ2-7; abundance: -; d_gene: -
CDR3aa: CASSFEGQGVYSEAFF; CDR3nt: TGTGCCAGCAGTTTTGAGGGTCAGGGGGTTTACTCTGAAGCTTTCTTT; v_gene: TRBV28; j_gene: TRBJ1-1; abundance: -; d_gene: TRBD1
CDR3aa: CAITEDRANYGYTF; CDR3nt: TGTGCCATCACTGAGGACAGGGCTAACTATGGCTACACCTTC; v_gene: TRBV10-3; j_gene: TRBJ1-2; abundance: -; d_gene: TRBD1
CDR3aa: CASSQDLSGGDNEQFF; CDR3nt: TGTGCCAGCAGCCAAGATCTGAGCGGGGGGGACAATGAGCAGTTCTTC; v_gene: TRBV4-2; j_gene: TRBJ2-1; abundance: -; d_gene: TRBD2
CDR3aa: CASRLIASQETQYF; CDR3nt: TGTGCCAGCAGACTAATAGCAAGCCAAGAGACCCAGTACTTC; v_gene: TRBV7-9; j_gene: TRBJ2-5; abundance: -; d_gene: -
CDR3aa: CASSLAVYEQYF; CDR3nt: TGTGCCAGCAGTTTAGCGGTCTACGAGCAGTACTTC; v_gene: TRBV28; j_gene: TRBJ2-7; abundance: -; d_gene: -
CDR3aa: CAAGGQETQYF; CDR3nt: TGTGCGGCGGGGGGACAAGAGACCCAGTACTTC; v_gene: TRBV2; j_gene: TRBJ2-5; abundance: -; d_gene: TRBD2
CDR3aa: CASSDGQGPSGNTIYF; CDR3nt: TGTGCCAGCAGCGATGGACAGGGCCCCTCTGGAAACACCATATATTTT; v_gene: TRBV21-1; j_gene: TRBJ1-3; abundance: -; d_gene: -
CDR3aa: CASSLTGGGRDYEQYF; CDR3nt: TGTGCCAGCAGCCTAACAGGGGGCGGCCGAGACTACGAGCAGTACTTC; v_gene: TRBV27; j_gene: TRBJ2-7; abundance: -; d_gene: TRBD1
CDR3aa: CASSGGQTDTQYF; CDR3nt: TGTGCCAGCAGCGGTGGACAGACAGATACGCAGTATTTT; v_gene: TRBV9; j_gene: TRBJ2-3; abundance: -; d_gene: -
CDR3aa: CSVEWANYNEQFF; CDR3nt: TGCAGCGTTGAATGGGCTAACTACAATGAGCAGTTCTTC; v_gene: TRBV29-1; j_gene: TRBJ2-1; abundance: once; d_gene: -
CDR3aa: CASQSTPAYEQYF; CDR3nt: TGTGCCAGCCAATCCACCCCAGCCTACGAGCAGTACTTC; v_gene: TRBV28; j_gene: TRBJ2-7; abundance: -; d_gene: -
CDR3aa: CASSFLGGTDSNYGYTF; CDR3nt: TGTGCCAGCAGCTTCCTAGGTGGGACAGATTCAAACTATGGCTACACCTTC; v_gene: TRBV7-8; j_gene: TRBJ1-2; abundance: -; d_gene: TRBD1
CDR3aa: CASSYYSGGEETQYF; CDR3nt: TGTGCCAGCAGCTATTATAGCGGGGGGGAAGAGACCCAGTACTTC; v_gene: TRBV7-9; j_gene: TRBJ2-5; abundance: -; d_gene: TRBD2
CDR3aa: CASSLIFSREGRETQYF; CDR3nt: TGTGCCAGCAGCTTAATTTTTTCGCGGGAGGGCCGCGAGACCCAGTACTTC; v_gene: TRBV7-2; j_gene: TRBJ2-5; abundance: -; d_gene: TRBD2
CDR3aa: CAWSGTEDQPQHF; CDR3nt: TGTGCCTGGAGCGGGACAGAAGATCAGCCCCAGCATTTT; v_gene: TRBV30; j_gene: TRBJ1-5; abundance: -; d_gene: TRBD1
CDR3aa: CAIRSQGAGNTGELFF; CDR3nt: TGTGCCATCAGATCCCAGGGGGCCGGGAACACCGGGGAGCTGTTTTTT; v_gene: TRBV10-3; j_gene: TRBJ2-2; abundance: -; d_gene: TRBD1
CDR3aa: CASSPPGTPTQETQYF; CDR3nt: TGTGCCAGCTCACCACCCGGGACACCGACCCAAGAGACCCAGTACTTC; v_gene: TRBV18; j_gene: TRBJ2-5; abundance: -; d_gene: -
CDR3aa: CASSVFNNEQFF; CDR3nt: TGTGCCAGCAGCGTATTCAACAATGAGCAGTTCTTC; v_gene: TRBV9; j_gene: TRBJ2-1; abundance: -; d_gene: -